The TCR beta chain described here comes from a study of T cell responses to AZD1222 COVID-19 vaccine. Assay: immunoSEQ multiplex PCR; the TCRdb copy retains only in-frame clones and omits some. The data contain roughly 140,000 clones, approximately 92% of them singletons. Overall study results and limits: There were mostly white British donors and more females than males, and clonal diversity was possibly underestimated. Sampled repertoires all dated from after the peak T cell response.

Details on this clone: Its antigen is unidentified.

CDR1 is LNHNV, CDR2 YYDKDF, per germline (reference sequence). There are 16 residues in the CDR3. V was shortened by 0 bases and J by 4 bases, with 12 bases between the two germline ends. This specimen consisted of peripheral blood, obtained on day 0 of AZD1222 vaccination. V gene TRBV15 combines with J gene TRBJ2-2, with D perhaps being TRBD1 or TRBD2 (5 bases each). This clonotype originated in an adult in good health. CDR3 bases: TGTGCCACCAGCAGAGATAGGCAGGGAGCCACCGGGGAGCTGTTTTTT. Encoded protein: CATSRDRQGATGELFF.